Each of the 20 T cell receptor delta chains below was sequenced from the same sample in a study of gamma-delta T cells after stem cell transplantation (dated by TCRdb to about 2016). Library preparation used RT-PCR. The sample was run on an Illumina MiSeq. TCRdb reprocessed the public data with the CATT caller; entries with the same nucleotide sequence were combined afterwards. This sample holds about 5,000 delta-chain clones; 1.5% to 2.5% were observed only once. The ten top clones hold around 30% of the sample. Sequenced material: gamma-delta T cells. These receptors originate from a human donor. It is not recorded whose cells these are; they may come from a transplant donor.

Remarks on this clone: The mismatch at residue 6 between this DNA's translation and the TCRdb protein of a much larger clone likely reflects a read error; the protein shown is translated from the DNA. Other DNA sequences in this specimen translate into the identical CDR3. This sequence joins TRDV2 and TRDJ3, with D perhaps TRDD3 (6 bases). V lost 0 bases and J 0 bases, leaving 14 bases between the germline ends. Per germline, CDR1 GEAIGNYY and CDR2 EKD. The CDR3 runs to 19 residues. The DNA for the CDR3 is TGTGCCTGTGACACCGTTGGGGGCCTAAGCTCCTGGGACACCCGACAGATGTTTTTC. Its translation is CACDTVGGLSSWDTRQMFF.

This clone was seen a handful of times. A far larger clone is only one base removed, so a read error is likely. Other DNA sequences in this specimen translate into the identical CDR3. This rearrangement joins TRDV2 to TRDJ1; D is ambiguous. Germline lookup yields CDR1 GEAIGNYY and CDR2 EKD. The CDR3 spans 15 residues. The ends were cut back, 0 bases at V and 0 bases at J, with 10 bases in the middle. CDR3 in amino acids: CACDTLSGYTDKLIF. The CDR3 DNA sequence: TGTGCCTGTGACACCCTGTCCGGTTACACCGATAAACTCATCTTT.

Details on this clone: The protein in TCRdb stems from a much larger clone and differs at residue 11 from this DNA's translation, likely a read error; here the protein is translated from the DNA. J is TRDJ1 and V is TRDV2, with 9 bases matching TRDD3. CDR3 length: 13 amino acids. Germline-derived CDR1 and CDR2 are GEAIGNYY and EKD. CDR3 bases: TGTGCCTGTGAGGGGATACGGTCCGATAAATTCATCTTT. Protein sequence: CACEGIRSDKFIF.

Comments on this clone: The protein given by TCRdb reflects a much larger clone and differs at residue 2 from this DNA's translation, likely from a read error; the protein shown is the DNA's translation. The chain has TRDV2 and TRDJ1, with 7 bases lining up with TRDD3. Germline CDR1 reads GEAIGNYY; CDR2 reads EKD. CDR3 length: 16 residues. In DNA form, the CDR3 reads TGTTCCTGTGACCCGCTGGGGGGGGCATACACCGATAAACTCATCTTT. Its protein is CSCDPLGGAYTDKLIF.

This clone turned up a few times. A far larger clone is just one base off, so this is likely a read error. The sample holds other DNA sequences that translate to the same CDR3. V gene TRDV2 combines with J gene TRDJ1; TRDD3 agrees at 9 bases. Germline values: CDR1 GEAIGNYY, CDR2 EKD. The CDR3 spans 18 residues. The chain's CDR3 is CACDTVLGDPTYTDKLIF. CDR3 nucleotide sequence: TGTGCCTGTGACACCGTACTGGGGGACCCGACATACACCGATAAGCTCATCTTT.

About this clone: A far bigger clonotype differs at one base, so this is likely a read error. Other DNA sequences in this sample translate to the same CDR3. The gene calls are TRDV2 and TRDJ1, with TRDD3 matching 10 bases. The CDR3 totals 14 residues. The germline V gene has CDR1 GEAIGNYY and CDR2 EKD. CDR3 region: CACDVLGDRYKLIF. The CDR3 DNA reads TGCGCCTGTGACGTACTGGGGGATCGGTATAAACTCATCTTT.

The rearrangement joins TRDV2 to TRDJ1; 11 positions agree with TRDD3. Germline V gene sequence: CDR1 GEAIGNYY, CDR2 EKD. The V gene end was trimmed by 3 bases and the J gene end by 5 bases; junction bases not matched to a gene: 16. The CDR3 contains 18 residues. Here the CDR3 reads CACDPLRLGDTRLDKLIF. The CDR3 coding sequence is TGTGCCTGTGACCCCCTGAGGCTGGGGGATACCCGGCTTGATAAACTCATCTTT.

This clone turned up a few times. The same CDR3 arises from other DNA sequences in this sample as well. The chain employs TRDV2 and TRDJ1; 9 bases match TRDD3. Germline lookup yields CDR1 GEAIGNYY and CDR2 EKD. V gave up 0 bases and J gave up 7 bases; unmatched junction bases: 5. The CDR3 has 14 amino acids. CDR3 in DNA: TGTGCCTGTGACACCCTGGGGGATCGAGGTAAACTCATCTTT. It codes for CACDTLGDRGKLIF.

This clone is termed large. Other DNA sequences within the sample encode an identical CDR3. The DNA of the CDR3 is TGTGCCTGTGACACCTTAAGTGGGGGATACGCGTGGAAACTCATCTTT. It encodes CACDTLSGGYAWKLIF. V usage is TRDV2 and J usage is TRDJ1; 11 nucleotides line up with TRDD3. The CDR3 totals 16 residues. Germline values: CDR1 GEAIGNYY, CDR2 EKD. The V and J ends lost 0 bases and 8 bases, in that order; junction bases with no gene match: 10.

Points on this clone: A far larger clone is one base from this, pointing to a likely read error. Additional DNA sequences in this sample encode the identical CDR3. The CDR3 reads CACDAISADKLIF. The DNA of the CDR3 is TGTGCCTGTGACGCCATCTCGGCCGATAAACTCATCTTT. V usage is TRDV2 and J usage is TRDJ1; the D is unclear. CDR3 length equals 13 residues. Germline lookup yields CDR1 GEAIGNYY and CDR2 EKD. Trimming removed 3 bases at V and 3 bases at J, with 10 bases between.

Only a few counts were recorded for this clone. For this DNA, TCRdb reports the protein of a much larger clone, which diverges at residue 10, most likely from a read error; the protein presented here is translated directly from the DNA. CDR3: CACDTVEELHTDKLIF. The CDR3 region has the DNA TGTGCCTGTGACACCGTGGAGGAGTTACACACCGATAAACTCATCTTT. This chain links TRDV2 with TRDJ1; no clear D gene. Trimming pared 0 bases from V and 0 bases from J, leaving 13 bases between. Germline V gene lookup returns CDR1 GEAIGNYY and CDR2 EKD. The CDR3 is 16 amino acids.

This clone rates as medium-sized. A far more abundant clone sits one base away, making this likely a read error. This specimen includes other DNA sequences encoding the same CDR3. The V and J genes are TRDV2 and TRDJ1; 8 positions match TRDD3. Germline V gives CDR1 GEAIGNYY, CDR2 EKD. Germline trimming cut 1 base from V and 4 bases from J; bases unmatched to any gene: 1. The CDR3 is 13 amino acids. The DNA of the CDR3 is TGTGCCTGTGACACTTGGGGGATCGATAAACTCATCTTT. Its translation: CACDTWGIDKLIF.

This clone was detected a few times. The genes are TRDV2 and TRDJ1; 12 bases map to TRDD3. Germline CDR1 and CDR2: GEAIGNYY and EKD. The CDR3 contains 20 residues. With V trimmed by 1 base and J by 3 bases, 17 bases remained unmatched. The CDR3 is CACDTVSPILGDTTADKLIF. The CDR3 nucleotides are TGTGCCTGTGACACGGTCTCCCCCATACTGGGGGATACAACGGCCGATAAACTCATCTTT.

V gene TRDV2 combines with J gene TRDJ1; 8 nucleotides align to TRDD3. The germline V gene has CDR1 GEAIGNYY and CDR2 EKD. The CDR3 contains 14 residues. The junction had 5 bases not matched to a gene; V was cut back by 6 bases and J by 0 bases. Here the CDR3 DNA reads TGTGCCTGTCTTCTACTGGGGGACACCGATAAACTCATCTTT. Protein sequence: CACLLLGDTDKLIF.

Turning to this clone: TCRdb shows a much larger clone's protein in place of this DNA's translation, and the two differ at residue 6, likely through a read error; the protein shown is translated from the DNA. The chain joins TRDV2 to TRDJ1, with 13 bases lining up with TRDD3. V shed 0 bases and J 0 bases; nucleotides not matched to a gene: 6. The CDR3 extends over 18 amino acids. The V gene's germline CDR1 is GEAIGNYY and CDR2 EKD. This CDR3 is CACDTASTGGYDTDKLIF. Here the CDR3 DNA reads TGTGCCTGTGACACCGCTTCGACTGGGGGATACGACACCGATAAACTCATCTTT.

A few counts support this clone. This chain connects TRDV2 to TRDJ1; 8 nucleotides match TRDD3. The germline gives CDR1 GEAIGNYY, CDR2 EKD. The J segment lost 0 bases and the V segment lost 0 bases, leaving 5 bases of the junction unmatched. This CDR3 has 16 amino acids. As DNA, the CDR3 is TGTGCCTGTGACACCGTGGGATACGGGAACACCGATAAACTCATCTTT. Protein product: CACDTVGYGNTDKLIF.

In this sample, this clone turned up a few times. A far more abundant clone sits one base away, making this likely a read error. The sample contains more than one DNA sequence encoding this CDR3. The chain employs TRDV2 and TRDJ1, with 13 positions matching TRDD3. CDR1 GEAIGNYY and CDR2 EKD come from the germline V gene. The CDR3 consists of 18 residues. The V and J ends lost 7 bases and 0 bases, in that order; junction bases with no gene match: 13. CDR3 coding DNA: TGTGCCTGCGACGCCGTACTGGGGGATACGCGGGACACCGATAAACTCATCTTT. Translating it yields CACDAVLGDTRDTDKLIF.

The V call is TRDV2, the J call TRDJ1, with 8 bases aligning to TRDD3. The junction had 5 bases not matched to a gene; V was cut back by 0 bases and J by 0 bases. The germline CDR1 and CDR2 sequences are GEAIGNYY and EKD. The CDR3 consists of 16 residues. CDR3 loop: CACDTSWGTYTDKLIF. CDR3 coding DNA: TGTGCCTGTGACACCTCCTGGGGGACGTACACCGATAAACTCATCTTT.

Concerning this clone itself: A read error is the likely source, as a far larger clone sits one nucleotide away. In the same sample, other DNA sequences code for this CDR3. The chain recombines TRDV2 with TRDJ1; unclear D gene. The V end lost 3 bases, the J end lost 7 bases, and 23 bases lay between the germline ends. This CDR3 is built from 16 residues. Germline V gene sequence: CDR1 GEAIGNYY, CDR2 EKD. CDR3 nucleotides: TGTGCCTGTGACCCCGTAGGGGTCCCCGGAAAATCTAAACTCATCTTT. Amino acid sequence: CACDPVGVPGKSKLIF.

This clone turned up a few times. A much larger clonotype is one base distant, so this may be a read error. The sample holds other DNA sequences that translate to the same CDR3. The chain uses TRDV2 and TRDJ3, with TRDD3 identical over 10 bases. Germline loops: CDR1 GEAIGNYY, CDR2 EKD. This CDR3 has 22 amino acids. The CDR3 nucleotides are TGTGCCTGTGACACCGCTGATAAGGGGGATACGCGAAGCTCCTGGGACACCCGGCAGATGTTTTTC. Its translation: CACDTADKGDTRSSWDTRQMFF.